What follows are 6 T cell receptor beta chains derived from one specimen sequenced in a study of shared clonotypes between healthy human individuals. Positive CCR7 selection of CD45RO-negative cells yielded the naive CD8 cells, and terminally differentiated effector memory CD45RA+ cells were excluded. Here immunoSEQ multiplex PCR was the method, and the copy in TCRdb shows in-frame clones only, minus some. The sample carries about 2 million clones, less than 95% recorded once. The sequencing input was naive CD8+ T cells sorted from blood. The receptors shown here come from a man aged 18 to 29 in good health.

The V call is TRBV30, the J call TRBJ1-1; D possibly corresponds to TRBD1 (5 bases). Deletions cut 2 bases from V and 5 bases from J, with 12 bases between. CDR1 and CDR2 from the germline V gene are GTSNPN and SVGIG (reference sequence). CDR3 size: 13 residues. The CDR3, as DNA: TGTGCCTGGAGTACAGGTCTTGGAACTGAAGCTTTCTTT. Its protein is CAWSTGLGTEAFF. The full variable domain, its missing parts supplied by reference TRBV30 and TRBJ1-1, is SQTIHQWPATLVQPVGSPLSLECTVEGTSNPNLYWYRQAAGRGLQLLFYSVGIGQISSEVPQNLSASRPQDRQFILSSKKLLLSDSGFYLCAWSTGLGTEAFFGQGTRLTVV.

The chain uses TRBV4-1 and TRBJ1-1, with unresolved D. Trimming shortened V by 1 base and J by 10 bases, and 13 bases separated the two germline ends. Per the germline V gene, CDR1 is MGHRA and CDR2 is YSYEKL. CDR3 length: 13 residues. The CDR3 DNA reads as TGCGCCAGCAGCCAAGTTAGCGAGAATGGAGCTTTCTTT. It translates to CASSQVSENGAFF.

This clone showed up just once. Written as DNA, the CDR3 is TGTGCCAGCAGCCCCCCCCCGGAGGGAGCAGCGAACACCGGGGAGCTGTTTTTT. Amino acids: CASSPPPEGAANTGELFF. The chain uses TRBV27 and TRBJ2-2; tentative D call: TRBD2 (6 bases). Germline-derived CDR1 and CDR2 are MNHEY and SMNVEV (reference sequence). V dropped 6 bases and J dropped 0 bases, with 20 bases sitting between them. This CDR3 has 18 amino acids.

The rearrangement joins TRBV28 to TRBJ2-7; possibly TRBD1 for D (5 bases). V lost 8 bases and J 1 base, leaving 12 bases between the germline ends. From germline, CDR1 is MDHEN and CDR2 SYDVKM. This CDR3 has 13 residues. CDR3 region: CASWYTGSYEQYF. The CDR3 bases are TGTGCCAGCTGGTATACAGGTTCCTACGAGCAGTACTTC.

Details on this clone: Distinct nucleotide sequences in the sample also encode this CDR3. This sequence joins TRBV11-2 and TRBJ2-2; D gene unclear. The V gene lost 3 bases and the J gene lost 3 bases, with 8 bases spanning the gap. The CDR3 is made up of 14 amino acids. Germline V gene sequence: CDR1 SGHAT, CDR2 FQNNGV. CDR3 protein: CASSFGSYTGELFF. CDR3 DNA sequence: TGTGCCAGCAGCTTTGGCAGTTACACCGGGGAGCTGTTTTTT.

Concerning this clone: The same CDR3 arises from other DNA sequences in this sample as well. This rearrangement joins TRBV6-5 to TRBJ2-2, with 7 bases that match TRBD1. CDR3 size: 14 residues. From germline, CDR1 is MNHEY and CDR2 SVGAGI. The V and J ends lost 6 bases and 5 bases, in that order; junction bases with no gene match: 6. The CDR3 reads CASRAGGYTGELFF. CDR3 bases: TGTGCCAGCAGGGCAGGGGGATATACCGGGGAGCTGTTTTTT.